A single sample gave rise to the 8 T cell receptor beta chains below, sequenced in a study of technical replicates of blood from several donors. Data came from immunoSEQ multiplex PCR; TCRdb stores just in-frame clones and leaves some out. The sample consists of 100,000 or so clones, 96% of them appearing once. The material sequenced was T cells isolated from PBMCs. These TCRs come from a human donor in good health.

CDR3 DNA sequence: TGTGCCAGCGGCACAGGGGTGTGGGCTTTCTTT. This codes for CASGTGVWAFF. The chain joins TRBV28 to TRBJ1-1, with 7 bases matching TRBD1. Trimming cost V 8 bases and J 11 bases; bases outside gene matches: 8. This CDR3 spans 11 amino acids. Germline V lookup: CDR1 MDHEN, CDR2 SYDVKM.

J is TRBJ2-1 and V is TRBV5-4; 8 nucleotides line up with TRBD2. V lost 5 bases, J lost 5 bases, and 9 bases stayed unmatched. Germline CDR1 and CDR2: SGHNT and YYREEE (reference sequence). The CDR3 has 15 residues. CDR3 region: CASRVLPGGHNEQFF. CDR3 in DNA: TGTGCCAGCAGGGTTCTTCCGGGGGGGCACAATGAGCAGTTCTTC. The full variable domain, its missing parts supplied by reference TRBV5-4 and TRBJ2-1, is ETGVTQSPTHLIKTRGQQVTLRCSSQSGHNTVSWYQQALGQGPQFIFQYYREEENGRGNFPPRFSGLQFPNYSSELNVNALELDDSALYLCASRVLPGGHNEQFFGPGTRLTVL.

The genes are TRBV11-2 and TRBJ2-3; D may be TRBD1 (6 bases). Germline V gene sequence: CDR1 SGHAT, CDR2 FQNNGV. The ends were cut back, 7 bases at V and 3 bases at J, with 29 bases in the middle. The CDR3 runs 19 residues. In nucleotides, the CDR3 is TGTGCCAGCATCAAAAGGGGTTGGTCTGGGGGCCTTGTGACAGATACGCAGTATTTT. Amino acids: CASIKRGWSGGLVTDTQYF.

V gene TRBV5-5 combines with J gene TRBJ2-2; 8 nucleotides line up with TRBD1. The germline CDR1 and CDR2 sequences are SGHKS and YYEKEE (reference sequence). The CDR3 extends over 18 amino acids. The V and J ends lost 3 bases and 5 bases, in that order; junction bases with no gene match: 15. CDR3 protein: CASSSRKWTGRITGELFF. The CDR3 nucleotides are TGTGCCAGCAGCTCGCGGAAGTGGACAGGGAGGATTACCGGGGAGCTGTTTTTT.

The chain joins TRBV11-3 to TRBJ1-5; weak D call: TRBD1 (5 bases). The V and J ends lost 6 bases and 6 bases respectively, with 15 bases between them. This CDR3 spans 14 amino acids. Per germline, CDR1 SGHNT and CDR2 YENEEA. This CDR3 is CASRFPDSVQPQHF. CDR3 in DNA: TGTGCCAGCAGATTCCCCGACAGTGTTCAGCCCCAGCATTTT.

The chain recombines TRBV5-6 with TRBJ2-4; D may be TRBD1 (6 bases). In germline, CDR1 is SGHDT, CDR2 YYEEEE. The CDR3 runs 15 residues. Trimming took 3 bases from V and 5 from J, leaving 15 bases between them. The CDR3 DNA reads as TGTGCCAGCAGCTCAACTGGGACAACCGAAAACATTCAGTACTTC. Amino acid sequence: CASSSTGTTENIQYF.

The genes are TRBV6-6 and TRBJ2-7; D might be TRBD1 (6 bases). The V end was cut by 7 bases, the J end by 3 bases, with 7 bases between. CDR3 length equals 11 residues. Germline CDR1 and CDR2: MNHNY and SVGAGI (reference sequence). The CDR3 region has the DNA TGTGCCAGCAAGGGGGTCTACGAGCAGTACTTC. Its protein product is CASKGVYEQYF.

The chain links TRBV21-1 to TRBJ1-5; the table assigns TRBD1, which was not confirmed against the DNA. TRBV21-1 is a recognized pseudogene. The CDR3 sequence is 14 residues long. CDR3 protein: CASSTQGADQPQHF. CDR3 sequence (DNA): TGTGCCAGCAGCACACAGGGGGCGGATCAGCCCCAGCATTTT.